This paragraph reports one TCR beta chain. Its target is unknown. This record comes from a study of cytomegalovirus exposure and HLA in healthy donors. From germline, CDR1 is LGHNA and CDR2 YSLEER. The CDR3 runs 18 residues. V gave up 0 bases and J gave up 4 bases; unmatched junction bases: 8. The PCR made use of 60 Vbeta and 13 Jbeta primers. The assay was immunoSEQ multiplex PCR, and TCRdb's table has in-frame clones only and misses some. The table records approximately 160,000 clones, less than 90% of them present only once. General observations from the study: Investigators reported some 150 TCR beta chains as tied to cytomegalovirus. Across HLA loci, a later analysis found differing TCR association rates, with DRB1 most and HLA-C fewest.

The rearrangement links TRBV4-3 to TRBJ2-1; TRBD2 matches at 11 bases. The specimen sequenced was PBMCs. This sequence was found in a woman aged 45-59 years in good health and CMV-seropositive. CDR3: CASSQESSGGTYYNEQFF. CDR3 DNA sequence: TGCGCCAGCAGCCAAGAATCTAGCGGGGGGACTTATTACAATGAGCAGTTCTTC.